What follows is one T cell receptor (beta chain) and its context. Its antigen is not identified. CDR3 length: 17 amino acids. Germline V gene data show CDR1 as ENHRY and CDR2 as SYGVKD. The junction had 5 bases not matched to a gene; V was cut back by 0 bases and J by 2 bases. The data stem from a study of PD-1 blockade in classical Hodgkin lymphoma. Background on the study: Intravenous delivery of nivolumab at 3 mg/kg to patients occurred every 2 weeks. Study-wide results and caveats: The repertoire differences lack a defined cause, possibly disease activity or prior therapy.

Time point described: cycle 4 day 1 (C4D1), after more than five weeks of nivolumab. Every patient was affected by relapse after autologous stem cell transplantation, while exposure to brentuximab vedotin was not uniform. Assay: immunoSEQ multiplex PCR; the TCRdb copy retains only in-frame clones and omits some. The top ten clones hold roughly 2% of a sample with about 94,000 clones, about 92% of them seen once. V usage is TRBV10-3 and J usage is TRBJ2-2; TRBD1 matches at 8 bases. The sample consisted of peripheral blood mononuclear cells (PBMCs), taken before the fourth cycle of nivolumab. The clonotype comes from a human donor with classical Hodgkin lymphoma. The CDR3 loop is CAISESGGQGNTGELFF. CDR3 in DNA: TGTGCCATCAGTGAGTCGGGCGGACAGGGTAACACCGGGGAGCTGTTTTTT.